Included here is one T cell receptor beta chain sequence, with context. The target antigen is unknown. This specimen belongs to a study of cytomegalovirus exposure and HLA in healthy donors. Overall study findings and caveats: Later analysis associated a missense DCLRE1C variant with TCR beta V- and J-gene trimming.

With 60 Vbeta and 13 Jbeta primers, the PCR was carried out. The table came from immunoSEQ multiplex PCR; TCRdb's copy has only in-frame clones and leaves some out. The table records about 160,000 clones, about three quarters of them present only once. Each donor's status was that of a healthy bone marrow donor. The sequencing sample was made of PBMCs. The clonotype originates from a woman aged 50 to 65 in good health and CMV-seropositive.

In nucleotides, the CDR3 is TGTGCCAGCAGCTTAGGGGGCGGGAGGAACGCAGAGACCCAGTACTTC. It encodes CASSLGGGRNAETQYF. This rearrangement joins TRBV13 to TRBJ2-5; 8 nucleotides agree with TRBD2. CDR1 is PRHDT, CDR2 FYEKMQ, per germline (reference sequence). The CDR3 is 16 amino acids. After removal of 0 bases from V and 4 bases from J, the junction contained 7 bases not matched to a gene.